This T cell receptor beta chain was identified during a study of T cells in Graves' hyperthyroidism and ophthalmopathy. The overall study: The authors collected peripheral blood at initial diagnosis, before any treatment.

Remarks on this clonotype: Antigen specificity is unknown.

Study outcomes and limitations: Ophthalmopathy was identified by the model a median 6.5 months ahead of onset.

RNA transcripts yielded amplified TCR beta CDR3 regions. The HTBI set primed first-round TCR CDR3 RT-PCR. TCRdb called the multiplex PCR reads again in MiXCR, with one record for every CDR3 protein. Of 600,000 to 850,000 distinct CDR3 sequences listed, 15% to 20% are singletons. Lactation, pregnancy, other autoimmune disease or uncontrolled infection led to exclusion of patients. This sequence originates from a woman between 45 and 60 years old with Graves' hyperthyroidism that later progressed to Graves' ophthalmopathy. The sequenced sample was blood.

The CDR3 DNA sequence: TGTGCCAGCAGCTCAACCCACAGGCGTAGCACCGGGGAGCTGTTTTTT. Translation: CASSSTHRRSTGELFF. The rearrangement joins TRBV11-2 to TRBJ2-2, with D possibly being TRBD1 (5 bases). The V end was cut by 4 bases, the J end by 4 bases, with 16 bases between. This CDR3 is 16 amino acids long. CDR1 SGHAT and CDR2 FQNNGV come from the germline V gene.